What follows is one T cell receptor (beta chain) and its context. This specimen comes from a study of early T cells in non-severe SARS-CoV-2 infection. Study-wide context: The study sequenced bulk RNA from unsorted whole blood, with chains unpaired.

Trimming took off 3 bases at V and 3 bases at J, with 13 bases between the two ends. The germline V gene has CDR1 SGDLS and CDR2 YYNGEE. This CDR3 region has 14 residues. Researchers attached unique molecular identifiers to individual cDNA molecules. TCRdb passed the 5' RACE reads through MiXCR, listing each CDR3 protein once. The sample has approximately 50,000 distinct CDR3 sequences, around 8% seen once. Sequenced input: whole blood. The chain is built from TRBV9 and TRBJ2-7, with a possible D match to TRBD2 (8 bases). The TCR sequence derives from an adult who was a healthcare worker with PCR-confirmed SARS-CoV-2 infection or an uninfected control (not recorded which). The CDR3 DNA reads TGTGCCAGCAGCGCGACAGGGACTAGCTACGAGCAGTACTTC. It yields the protein CASSATGTSYEQYF.